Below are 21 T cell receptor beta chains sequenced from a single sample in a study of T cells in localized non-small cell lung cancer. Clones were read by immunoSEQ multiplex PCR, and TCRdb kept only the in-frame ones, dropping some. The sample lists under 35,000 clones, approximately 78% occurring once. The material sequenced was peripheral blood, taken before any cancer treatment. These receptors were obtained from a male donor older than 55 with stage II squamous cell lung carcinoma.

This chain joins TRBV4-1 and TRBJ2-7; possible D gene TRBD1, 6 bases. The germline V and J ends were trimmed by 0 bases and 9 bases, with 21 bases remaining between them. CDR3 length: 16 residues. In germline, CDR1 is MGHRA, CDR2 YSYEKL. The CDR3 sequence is CASSQDEGDVIFGQYF. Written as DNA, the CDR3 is TGCGCCAGCAGCCAAGATGAGGGGGACGTTATTTTTGGGCAGTACTTC.

In DNA form, the CDR3 reads TGTGCCAGCAAAAGAACCGTTAATGAAAAACTGTTTTTT. Protein sequence: CASKRTVNEKLFF. The V call is TRBV2, the J call TRBJ1-4, with D unclear. The length of the CDR3 is 13 residues. Trimming shortened V by 7 bases and J by 4 bases, and 10 bases separated the two germline ends. Germline CDR1 is SNHLY and CDR2 is FYNNEI.

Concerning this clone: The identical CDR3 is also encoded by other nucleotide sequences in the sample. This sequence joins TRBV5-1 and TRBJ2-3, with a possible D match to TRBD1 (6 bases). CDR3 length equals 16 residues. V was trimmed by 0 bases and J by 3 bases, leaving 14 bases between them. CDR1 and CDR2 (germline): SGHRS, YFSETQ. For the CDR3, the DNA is TGCGCCAGCAGCTTGGGGGGGACACACGGAACAGATACGCAGTATTTT. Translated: CASSLGGTHGTDTQYF.

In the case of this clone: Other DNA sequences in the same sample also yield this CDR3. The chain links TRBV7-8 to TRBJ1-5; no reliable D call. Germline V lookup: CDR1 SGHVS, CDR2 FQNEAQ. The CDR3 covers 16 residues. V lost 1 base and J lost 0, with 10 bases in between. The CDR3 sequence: CASSLVSGYSNQPQHF. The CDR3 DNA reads TGTGCCAGCAGCTTAGTATCCGGGTATAGCAATCAGCCCCAGCATTTT.

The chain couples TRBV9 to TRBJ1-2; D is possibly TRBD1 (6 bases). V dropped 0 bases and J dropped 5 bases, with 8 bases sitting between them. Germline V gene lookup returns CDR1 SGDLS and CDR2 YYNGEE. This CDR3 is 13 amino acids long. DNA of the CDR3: TGTGCCAGCAGCGTAGATCAGGGGTATGGCTACACCTTC. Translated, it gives CASSVDQGYGYTF.

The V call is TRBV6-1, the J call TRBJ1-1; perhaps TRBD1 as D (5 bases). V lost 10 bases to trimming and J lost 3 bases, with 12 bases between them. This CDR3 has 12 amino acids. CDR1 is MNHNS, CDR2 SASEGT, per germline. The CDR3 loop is CAIREEYTEAFF. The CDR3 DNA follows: TGTGCCATCAGGGAGGAGTACACTGAAGCTTTCTTT.

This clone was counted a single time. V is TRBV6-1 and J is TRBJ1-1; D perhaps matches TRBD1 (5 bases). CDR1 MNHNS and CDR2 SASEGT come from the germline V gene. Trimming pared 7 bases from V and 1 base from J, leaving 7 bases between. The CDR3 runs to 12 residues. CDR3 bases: TGTGCCAGCAAACAGGCGAACACTGAAGCTTTCTTT. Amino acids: CASKQANTEAFF.

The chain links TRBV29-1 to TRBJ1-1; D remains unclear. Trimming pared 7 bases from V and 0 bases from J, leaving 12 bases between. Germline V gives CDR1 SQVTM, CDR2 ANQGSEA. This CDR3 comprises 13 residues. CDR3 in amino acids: CSGSPQVNTEAFF. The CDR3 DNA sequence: TGCAGCGGATCGCCCCAGGTGAACACTGAAGCTTTCTTT.

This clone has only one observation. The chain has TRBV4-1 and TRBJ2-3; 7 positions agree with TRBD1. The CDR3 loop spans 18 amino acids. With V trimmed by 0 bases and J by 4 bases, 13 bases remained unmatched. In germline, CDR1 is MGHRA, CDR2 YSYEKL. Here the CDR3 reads CASSQDSGQTHVPDTQYF. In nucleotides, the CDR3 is TGCGCCAGCAGCCAAGATTCGGGACAGACGCACGTTCCAGATACGCAGTATTTT.

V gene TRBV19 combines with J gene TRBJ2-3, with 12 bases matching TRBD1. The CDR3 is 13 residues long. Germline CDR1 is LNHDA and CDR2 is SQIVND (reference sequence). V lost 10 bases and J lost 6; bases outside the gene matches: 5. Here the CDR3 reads CATGTGGRDTQYF. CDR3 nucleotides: TGTGCCACCGGGACAGGGGGCAGGGATACGCAGTATTTT.

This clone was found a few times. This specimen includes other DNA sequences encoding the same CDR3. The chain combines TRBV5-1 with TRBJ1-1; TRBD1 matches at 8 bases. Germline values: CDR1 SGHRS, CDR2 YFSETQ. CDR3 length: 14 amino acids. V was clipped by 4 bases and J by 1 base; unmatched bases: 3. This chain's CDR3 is CASSPGTGNTEAFF. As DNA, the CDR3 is TGCGCCAGCAGCCCCGGGACAGGGAACACTGAAGCTTTCTTT.

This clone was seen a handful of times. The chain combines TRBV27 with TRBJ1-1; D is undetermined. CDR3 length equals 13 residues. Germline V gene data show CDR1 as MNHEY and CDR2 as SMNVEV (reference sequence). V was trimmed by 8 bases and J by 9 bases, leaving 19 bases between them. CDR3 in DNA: TGTGCCAGCTCTGCCGACGGCCGCTTTAAAGCTTTCTTT. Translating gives CASSADGRFKAFF.

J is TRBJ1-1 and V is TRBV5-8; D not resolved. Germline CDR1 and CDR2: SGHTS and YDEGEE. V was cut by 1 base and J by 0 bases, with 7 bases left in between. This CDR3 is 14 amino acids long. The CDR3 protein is CASSLRALNTEAFF. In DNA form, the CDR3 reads TGTGCCAGCAGCTTGCGGGCATTGAACACTGAAGCTTTCTTT.

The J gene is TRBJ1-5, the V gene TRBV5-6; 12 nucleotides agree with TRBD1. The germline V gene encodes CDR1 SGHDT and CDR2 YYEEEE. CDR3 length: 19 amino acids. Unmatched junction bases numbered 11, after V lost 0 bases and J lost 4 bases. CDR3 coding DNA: TGTGCCAGCAGCTTGGCACGTGGGACAGGGGGCCTACCTAATCAGCCCCAGCATTTT. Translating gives CASSLARGTGGLPNQPQHF. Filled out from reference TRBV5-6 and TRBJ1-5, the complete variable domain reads DAGVTQSPTHLIKTRGQQVTLRCSPKSGHDTVSWYQQALGQGPQFIFQYYEEEERQRGNFPDRFSGHQFPNYSSELNVNALLLGDSALYLCASSLARGTGGLPNQPQHFGDGTRLSIL.

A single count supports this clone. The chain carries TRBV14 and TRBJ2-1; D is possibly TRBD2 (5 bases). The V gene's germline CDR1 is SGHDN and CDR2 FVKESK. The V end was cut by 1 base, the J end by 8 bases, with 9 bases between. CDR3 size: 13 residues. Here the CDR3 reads CASSQARGYEQFF. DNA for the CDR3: TGTGCCAGCAGCCAAGCACGGGGATATGAGCAGTTCTTC.

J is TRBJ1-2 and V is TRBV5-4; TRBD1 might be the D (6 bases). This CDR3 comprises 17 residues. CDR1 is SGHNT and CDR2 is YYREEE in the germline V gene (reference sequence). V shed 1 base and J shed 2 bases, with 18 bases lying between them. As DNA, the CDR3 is TGTGCCAGCAGCTTGCCACCGGGGGGGGCACTGAACTATGGCTACACCTTC. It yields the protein CASSLPPGGALNYGYTF.

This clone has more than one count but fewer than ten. The CDR3 bases are TGTGCCAGCGGAAGAGACTACGAGCAGTACTTC. The encoded protein is CASGRDYEQYF. The chain links TRBV2 to TRBJ2-7, with no clear D. The CDR3 totals 11 residues. V was clipped by 8 bases and J by 3 bases, with 8 bases between them. Germline V gene data show CDR1 as SNHLY and CDR2 as FYNNEI.

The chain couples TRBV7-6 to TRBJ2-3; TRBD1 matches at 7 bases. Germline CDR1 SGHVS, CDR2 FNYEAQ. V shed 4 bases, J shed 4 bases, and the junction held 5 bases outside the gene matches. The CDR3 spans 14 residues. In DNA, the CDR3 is TGTGCCAGCAGCTCTAGGGGGCTCCCAGATACGCAGTATTTT. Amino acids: CASSSRGLPDTQYF.

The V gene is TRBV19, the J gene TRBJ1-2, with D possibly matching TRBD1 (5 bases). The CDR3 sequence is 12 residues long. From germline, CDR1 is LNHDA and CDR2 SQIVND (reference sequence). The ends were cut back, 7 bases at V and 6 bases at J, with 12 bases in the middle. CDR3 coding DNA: TGTGCCAGTACCCAGGACAACCATGGCTACACCTTC. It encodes CASTQDNHGYTF.

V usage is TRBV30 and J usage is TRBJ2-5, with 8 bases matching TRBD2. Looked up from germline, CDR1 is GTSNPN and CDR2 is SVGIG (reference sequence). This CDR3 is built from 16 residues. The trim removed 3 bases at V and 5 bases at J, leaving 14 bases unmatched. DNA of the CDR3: TGTGCCTGGAGCCGAATAAGGGGACTAGATGGGGAGACCCAGTACTTC. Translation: CAWSRIRGLDGETQYF. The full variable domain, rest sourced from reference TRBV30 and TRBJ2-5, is SQTIHQWPATLVQPVGSPLSLECTVEGTSNPNLYWYRQAAGRGLQLLFYSVGIGQISSEVPQNLSASRPQDRQFILSSKKLLLSDSGFYLCAWSRIRGLDGETQYFGPGTRLLVL.

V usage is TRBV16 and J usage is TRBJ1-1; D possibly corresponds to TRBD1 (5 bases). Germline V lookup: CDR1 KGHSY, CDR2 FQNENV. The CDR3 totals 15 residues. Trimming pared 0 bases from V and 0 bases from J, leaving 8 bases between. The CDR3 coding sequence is TGTGCCAGCAGCCAATCCTCAGGGATGAACACTGAAGCTTTCTTT. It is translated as CASSQSSGMNTEAFF.